This T cell receptor (beta chain) was captured by sequencing in a study of radiotherapy plus CTLA-4 blockade in lung cancer. Overall study context: An objective response was seen in 18% of patients, and disease control in about 31%.

Sequencing was performed with immunoSEQ multiplex PCR; in TCRdb, only in-frame clones are kept and a portion is missing. Here the sample spans 35,000 or so clones, approximately 85% being singletons. Per germline, CDR1 MNHEY and CDR2 SMNVEV (reference sequence). V dropped 4 bases and J dropped 4 bases, with 19 bases sitting between them. The CDR3 runs 16 residues. This rearrangement joins TRBV27 to TRBJ1-2; a weak D match, TRBD1 (5 bases). The clonotype was recovered from a human donor with non-small cell lung cancer who had stable disease on radiotherapy plus ipilimumab. The sample was peripheral blood, taken from a patient treated with radiotherapy plus ipilimumab. CDR3 nucleotides: TGTGCCAGCAGTTCCTACCTCCGTGGGGGGTCCTATGGCTACACCTTC. It encodes CASSSYLRGGSYGYTF.